What follows are 6 T cell receptor beta chains derived from one specimen sequenced in a study of cytomegalovirus exposure and HLA in healthy donors. 60 Vbeta and 13 Jbeta primers were used in PCR. Data came from immunoSEQ multiplex PCR; TCRdb stores just in-frame clones and leaves some out. The sample yields some 130,000 clones, approximately 80% seen once. Sequencing input: PBMCs. These TCRs come from a man between 25 and 39 years old in good health and CMV-seronegative.

This chain joins TRBV5-1 and TRBJ2-1; 7 nucleotides line up with TRBD1. The CDR3 length is 14 residues. V shed 2 bases and J 7 bases; nucleotides not matched to a gene: 6. Per the germline V gene, CDR1 is SGHRS and CDR2 is YFSETQ. CDR3 amino acids: CASSFTGVGNEQFF. CDR3 bases: TGCGCCAGCAGCTTCACAGGGGTAGGAAATGAGCAGTTCTTC.

This clone has just one count. This chain joins TRBV2 and TRBJ2-1; no firm D call. This CDR3 is built from 13 residues. Between the trimmed V and J ends, which lost 5 bases and 3 bases, there was a span of 8 bases. CDR1 and CDR2 from the germline V gene are SNHLY and FYNNEI. The CDR3, as DNA: TGTGCCAGCAGTCCAGACAACTACAATGAGCAGTTCTTC. Translated, it gives CASSPDNYNEQFF.

The chain couples TRBV11-3 to TRBJ2-7; 7 positions match TRBD2. The CDR3 has 14 amino acids. V dropped 5 bases and J dropped 2; count of bases not matched to a gene: 6. Germline V gene lookup returns CDR1 SGHNT and CDR2 YENEEA. CDR3 coding DNA: TGTGCCAGCAGCCTAAAAGCGGGACCCTACGAGCAGTACTTC. As protein: CASSLKAGPYEQYF.

This clone was found a few times. The chain recombines TRBV6-5 with TRBJ2-7; perhaps TRBD1 as D (6 bases). There are 14 residues in the CDR3. V was pared by 7 bases and J by 0 bases, with 13 bases between. CDR1 is MNHEY and CDR2 is SVGAGI in the germline V gene. CDR3 in amino acids: CASTTGRVSYEQYF. The CDR3 DNA follows: TGTGCCAGCACTACAGGGCGGGTCTCCTACGAGCAGTACTTC.

The rearrangement links TRBV7-2 to TRBJ1-1, with D perhaps matching TRBD1 (6 bases). CDR3 length: 15 residues. Trimming removed 1 base from V and 5 bases from J, with 14 bases in between. Germline V gene sequence: CDR1 SGHTA, CDR2 FQGNSA. CDR3 in amino acids: CASSLGWGQGTEAFF. The CDR3, as DNA: TGTGCCAGCAGCTTAGGCTGGGGGCAGGGGACTGAAGCTTTCTTT. Using reference TRBV7-2 and TRBJ1-1 for the parts outside the CDR3, the full variable domain is GAGVSQSPSNKVTEKGKDVELRCDPISGHTALYWYRQSLGQGLEFLIYFQGNSAPDKSGLPSDRFSAERTGGSVSTLTIQRTQQEDSAVYLCASSLGWGQGTEAFFGQGTRLTVV.

The count of this clone is one. The chain joins TRBV7-9 to TRBJ2-3; D may be TRBD2 (6 bases). This CDR3 comprises 16 residues. Germline V gene lookup returns CDR1 SEHNR and CDR2 FQNEAQ (reference sequence). V lost 7 bases to trimming and J lost 1 base, with 18 bases between them. CDR3 nucleotides: TGTGCCAGCACCCCCTGGTCGGGGGTGGGCACAGATACGCAGTATTTT. It yields the protein CASTPWSGVGTDTQYF.